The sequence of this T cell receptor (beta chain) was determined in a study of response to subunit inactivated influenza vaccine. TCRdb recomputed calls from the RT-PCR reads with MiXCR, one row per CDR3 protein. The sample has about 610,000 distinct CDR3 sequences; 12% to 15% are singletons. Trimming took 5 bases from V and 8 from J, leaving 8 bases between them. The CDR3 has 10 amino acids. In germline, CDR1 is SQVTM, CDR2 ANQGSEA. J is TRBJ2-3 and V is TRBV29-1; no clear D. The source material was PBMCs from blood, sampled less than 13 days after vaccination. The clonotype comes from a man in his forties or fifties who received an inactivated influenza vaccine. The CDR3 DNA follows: TGCAGCGTTAGCGAAGCTACGCAGTATTTT. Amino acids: CSVSEATQYF.